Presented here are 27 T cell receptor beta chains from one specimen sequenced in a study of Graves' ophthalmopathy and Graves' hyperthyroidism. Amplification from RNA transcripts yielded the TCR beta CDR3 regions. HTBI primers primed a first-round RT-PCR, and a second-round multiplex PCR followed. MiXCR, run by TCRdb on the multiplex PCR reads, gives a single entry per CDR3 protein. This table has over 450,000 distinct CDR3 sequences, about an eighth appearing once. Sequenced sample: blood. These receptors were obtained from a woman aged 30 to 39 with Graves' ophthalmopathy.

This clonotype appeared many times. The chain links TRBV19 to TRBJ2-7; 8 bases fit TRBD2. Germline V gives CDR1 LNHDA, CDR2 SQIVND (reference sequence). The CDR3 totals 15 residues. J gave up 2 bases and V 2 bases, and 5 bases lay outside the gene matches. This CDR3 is CASSISREVTYEQYF. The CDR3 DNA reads TGTGCCAGTAGTATATCGCGGGAGGTTACCTACGAGCAGTACTTC.

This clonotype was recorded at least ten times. CDR3 region: CASRPGTLPGDTQYF. CDR3 coding DNA: TGTGCCAGCAGGCCCGGGACCCTACCTGGTGATACGCAGTATTTT. The gene calls are TRBV2 and TRBJ2-3; the D gene could be TRBD1 or TRBD2 (5 bases each). Germline V gives CDR1 SNHLY, CDR2 FYNNEI. Deletions cut 6 bases from V and 6 bases from J, with 19 bases between. The CDR3 has 15 amino acids.

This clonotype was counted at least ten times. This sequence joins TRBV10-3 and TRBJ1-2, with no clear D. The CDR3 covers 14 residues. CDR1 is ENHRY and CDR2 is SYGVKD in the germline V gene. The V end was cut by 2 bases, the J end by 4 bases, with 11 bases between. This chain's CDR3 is CAISERQDGYGYTF. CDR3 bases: TGTGCCATCAGTGAGAGGCAGGACGGCTATGGCTACACCTTC.

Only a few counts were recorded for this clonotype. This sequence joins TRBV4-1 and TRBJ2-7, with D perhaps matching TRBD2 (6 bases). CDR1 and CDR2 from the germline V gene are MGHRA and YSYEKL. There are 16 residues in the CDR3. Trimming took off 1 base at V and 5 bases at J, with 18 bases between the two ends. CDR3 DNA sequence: TGCGCCAGCAGCCAAGTCCCGACCTCCCGCGGGGACGAGCAGTACTTC. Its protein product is CASSQVPTSRGDEQYF.

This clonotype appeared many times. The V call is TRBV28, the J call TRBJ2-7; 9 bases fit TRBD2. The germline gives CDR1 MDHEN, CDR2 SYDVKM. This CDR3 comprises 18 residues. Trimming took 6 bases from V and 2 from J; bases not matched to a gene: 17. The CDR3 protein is CASSSRGLGLAIPYEQYF. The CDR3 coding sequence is TGTGCCAGCAGCTCCCGCGGCCTCGGACTAGCGATCCCCTACGAGCAGTACTTC.

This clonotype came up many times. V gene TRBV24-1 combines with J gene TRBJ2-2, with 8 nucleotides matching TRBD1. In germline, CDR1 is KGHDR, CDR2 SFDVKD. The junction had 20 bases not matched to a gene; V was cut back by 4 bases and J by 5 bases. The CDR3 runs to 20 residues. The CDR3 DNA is TGTGCCACCAGTGACCATAGGACCCGACAGGGGAAATGGGAAACCGGGGAGCTGTTTTTT. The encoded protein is CATSDHRTRQGKWETGELFF.

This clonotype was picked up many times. This chain's CDR3 is CASSPIRTANYGYTF. The CDR3, as DNA: TGCGCCAGCAGCCCCATTCGGACGGCAAACTATGGCTACACCTTC. The chain uses TRBV4-1 and TRBJ1-2; D ambiguous. The CDR3 spans 15 residues. The V gene's germline CDR1 is MGHRA and CDR2 YSYEKL. Trimming cost V 4 bases and J 2 bases, with 14 bases left between them.

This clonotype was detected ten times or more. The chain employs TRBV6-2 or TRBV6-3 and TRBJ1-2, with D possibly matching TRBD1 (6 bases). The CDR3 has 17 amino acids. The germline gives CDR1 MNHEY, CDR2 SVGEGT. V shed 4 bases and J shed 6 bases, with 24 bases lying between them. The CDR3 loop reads CASSSKLAGTTRDGYTF. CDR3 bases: TGTGCCAGCAGTTCCAAACTAGCCGGGACAACGAGGGATGGCTACACCTTC.

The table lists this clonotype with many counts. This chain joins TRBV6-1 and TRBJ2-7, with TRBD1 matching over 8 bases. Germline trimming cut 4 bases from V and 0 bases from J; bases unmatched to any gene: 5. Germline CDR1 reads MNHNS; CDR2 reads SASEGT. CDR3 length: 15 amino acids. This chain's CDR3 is CASSGTGLSSYEQYF. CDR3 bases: TGTGCCAGCAGTGGGACAGGGTTGAGCTCCTACGAGCAGTACTTC.

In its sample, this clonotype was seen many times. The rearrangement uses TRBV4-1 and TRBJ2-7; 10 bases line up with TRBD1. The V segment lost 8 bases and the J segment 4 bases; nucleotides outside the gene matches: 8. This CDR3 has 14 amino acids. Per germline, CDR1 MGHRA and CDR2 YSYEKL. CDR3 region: CASGARTGGYEQYF. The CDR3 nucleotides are TGCGCCAGCGGGGCCAGGACAGGGGGGTACGAGCAGTACTTC.

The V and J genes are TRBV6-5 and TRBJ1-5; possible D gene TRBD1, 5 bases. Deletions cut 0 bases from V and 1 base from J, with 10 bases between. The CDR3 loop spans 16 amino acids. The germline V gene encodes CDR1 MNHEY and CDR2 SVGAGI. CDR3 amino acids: CASSYSPGRSNQPQHF. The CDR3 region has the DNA TGTGCCAGCAGTTACTCCCCGGGGCGGAGCAATCAGCCCCAGCATTTT.

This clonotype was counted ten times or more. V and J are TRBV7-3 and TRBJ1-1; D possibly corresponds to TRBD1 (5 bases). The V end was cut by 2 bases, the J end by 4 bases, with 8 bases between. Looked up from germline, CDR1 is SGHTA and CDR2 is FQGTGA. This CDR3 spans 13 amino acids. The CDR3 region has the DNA TGTGCCAGCAGCTTATTTCAGGGCACTGAAGCTTTCTTT. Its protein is CASSLFQGTEAFF.

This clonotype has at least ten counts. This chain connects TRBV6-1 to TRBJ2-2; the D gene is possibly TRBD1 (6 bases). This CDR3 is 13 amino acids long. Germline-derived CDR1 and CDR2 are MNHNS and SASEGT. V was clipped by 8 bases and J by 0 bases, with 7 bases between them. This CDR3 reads CASRDTNTGELFF. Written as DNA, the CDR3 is TGTGCCAGCCGGGACACGAACACCGGGGAGCTGTTTTTT.

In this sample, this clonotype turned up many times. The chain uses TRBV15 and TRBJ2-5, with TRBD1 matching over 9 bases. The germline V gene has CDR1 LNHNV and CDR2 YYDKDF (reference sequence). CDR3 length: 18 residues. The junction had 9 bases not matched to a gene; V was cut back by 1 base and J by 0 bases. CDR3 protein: CATSRGAGTGLYQETQYF. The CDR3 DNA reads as TGTGCCACCAGCAGAGGAGCTGGGACAGGGCTGTACCAAGAGACCCAGTACTTC.

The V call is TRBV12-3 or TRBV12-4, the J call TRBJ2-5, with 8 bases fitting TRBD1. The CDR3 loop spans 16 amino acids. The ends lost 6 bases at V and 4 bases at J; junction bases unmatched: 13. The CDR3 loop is CASRLIYRGSRETQYF. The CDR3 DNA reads TGTGCCAGCAGACTCATTTACAGGGGGTCGAGAGAGACCCAGTACTTC.

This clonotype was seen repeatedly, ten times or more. CDR3 nucleotides: TGCAGCGTTGAAGAGACAGGGGGGAACACTGAAGCTTTCTTT. Protein sequence: CSVEETGGNTEAFF. The J gene is TRBJ1-1, the V gene TRBV29-1; 9 positions match TRBD1. This CDR3 comprises 14 residues. Germline V gene data show CDR1 as SQVTM and CDR2 as ANQGSEA. Trimming removed 0 bases from V and 1 base from J; junction bases left unmatched: 0.

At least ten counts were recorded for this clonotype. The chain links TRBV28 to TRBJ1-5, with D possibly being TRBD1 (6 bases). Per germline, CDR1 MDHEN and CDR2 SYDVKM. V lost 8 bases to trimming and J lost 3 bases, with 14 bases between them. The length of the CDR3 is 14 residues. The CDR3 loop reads CASRRGRDNQPQHF. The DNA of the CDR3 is TGTGCCAGCCGCCGGGGGCGGGACAATCAGCCCCAGCATTTT.

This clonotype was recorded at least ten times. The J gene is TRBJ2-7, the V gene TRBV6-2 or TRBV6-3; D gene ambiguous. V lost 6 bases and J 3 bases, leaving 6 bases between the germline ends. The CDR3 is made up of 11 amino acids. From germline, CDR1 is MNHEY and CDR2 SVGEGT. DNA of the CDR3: TGTGCCAGCAGCCACATCTACGAGCAGTACTTC. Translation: CASSHIYEQYF.

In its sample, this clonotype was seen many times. CDR3 in amino acids: CASSEARQYF. CDR3 bases: TGTGCCAGCAGTGAAGCGCGGCAGTACTTC. The chain recombines TRBV6-1 with TRBJ2-7; no clear D. The CDR3 totals 10 residues. Germline lookup yields CDR1 MNHNS and CDR2 SASEGT. V lost 0 bases to trimming and J lost 9 bases, with 3 bases between them.

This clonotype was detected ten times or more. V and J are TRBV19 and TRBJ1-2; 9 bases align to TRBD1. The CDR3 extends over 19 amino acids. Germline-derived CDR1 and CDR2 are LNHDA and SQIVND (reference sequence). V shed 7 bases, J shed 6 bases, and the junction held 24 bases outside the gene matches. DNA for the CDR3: TGTGCCAGTACCCTAAACTCCGGGACAGGGAAGTCTGTTGTGGATGGCTACACCTTC. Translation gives CASTLNSGTGKSVVDGYTF.

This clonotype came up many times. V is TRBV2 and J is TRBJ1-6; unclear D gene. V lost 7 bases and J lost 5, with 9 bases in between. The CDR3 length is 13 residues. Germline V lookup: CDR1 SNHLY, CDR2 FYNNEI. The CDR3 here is CASTWRNNSPLHF. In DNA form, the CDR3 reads TGTGCCAGCACGTGGCGAAATAATTCACCCCTCCACTTT.

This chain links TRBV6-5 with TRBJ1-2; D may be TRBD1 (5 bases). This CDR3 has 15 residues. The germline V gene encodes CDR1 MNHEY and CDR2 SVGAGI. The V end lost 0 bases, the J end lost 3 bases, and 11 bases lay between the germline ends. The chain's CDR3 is CASSYSGGLDYGYTF. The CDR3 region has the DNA TGTGCCAGCAGTTACTCGGGGGGTTTGGACTATGGCTACACCTTC.

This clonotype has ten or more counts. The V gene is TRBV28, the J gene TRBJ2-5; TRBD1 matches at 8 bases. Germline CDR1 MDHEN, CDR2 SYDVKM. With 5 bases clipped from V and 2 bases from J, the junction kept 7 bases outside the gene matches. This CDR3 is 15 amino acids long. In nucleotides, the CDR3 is TGTGCCAGCAGTGACCGGACAGGGATTCAAGAGACCCAGTACTTC. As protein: CASSDRTGIQETQYF. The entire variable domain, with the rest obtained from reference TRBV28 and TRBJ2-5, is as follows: DVKVTQSSRYLVKRTGEKVFLECVQDMDHENMFWYRQDPGLGLRLIYFSYDVKMKEKGDIPEGYSVSREKKERFSLILESASTNQTSMYLCASSDRTGIQETQYFGPGTRLLVL.

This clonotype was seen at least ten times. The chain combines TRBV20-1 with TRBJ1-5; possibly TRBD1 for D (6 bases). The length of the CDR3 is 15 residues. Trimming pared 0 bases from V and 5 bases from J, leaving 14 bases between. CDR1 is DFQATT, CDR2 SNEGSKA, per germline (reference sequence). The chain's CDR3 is CSARDHRVSDQPQHF. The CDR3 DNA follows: TGCAGTGCTAGAGATCACAGGGTGAGCGATCAGCCCCAGCATTTT.

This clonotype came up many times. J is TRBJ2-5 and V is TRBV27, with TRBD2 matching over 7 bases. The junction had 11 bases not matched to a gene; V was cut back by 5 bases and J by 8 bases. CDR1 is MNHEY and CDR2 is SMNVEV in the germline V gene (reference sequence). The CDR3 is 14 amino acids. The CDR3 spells CASSPRGTGGTQYF. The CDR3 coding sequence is TGTGCCAGCAGTCCGCGGGGGACGGGAGGCACCCAGTACTTC.

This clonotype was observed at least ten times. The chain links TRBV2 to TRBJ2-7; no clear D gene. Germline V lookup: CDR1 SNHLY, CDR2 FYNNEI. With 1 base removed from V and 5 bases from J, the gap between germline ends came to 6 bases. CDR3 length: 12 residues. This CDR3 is CASSEGWNEQYF. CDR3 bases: TGTGCCAGCAGTGAAGGTTGGAACGAGCAGTACTTC.

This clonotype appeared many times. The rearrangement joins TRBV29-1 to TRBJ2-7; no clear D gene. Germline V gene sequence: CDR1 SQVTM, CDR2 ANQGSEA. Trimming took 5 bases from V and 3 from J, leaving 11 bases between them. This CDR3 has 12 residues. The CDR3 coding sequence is TGCAGCGTTCAATTGATAGGCTACGAGCAGTACTTC. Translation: CSVQLIGYEQYF.